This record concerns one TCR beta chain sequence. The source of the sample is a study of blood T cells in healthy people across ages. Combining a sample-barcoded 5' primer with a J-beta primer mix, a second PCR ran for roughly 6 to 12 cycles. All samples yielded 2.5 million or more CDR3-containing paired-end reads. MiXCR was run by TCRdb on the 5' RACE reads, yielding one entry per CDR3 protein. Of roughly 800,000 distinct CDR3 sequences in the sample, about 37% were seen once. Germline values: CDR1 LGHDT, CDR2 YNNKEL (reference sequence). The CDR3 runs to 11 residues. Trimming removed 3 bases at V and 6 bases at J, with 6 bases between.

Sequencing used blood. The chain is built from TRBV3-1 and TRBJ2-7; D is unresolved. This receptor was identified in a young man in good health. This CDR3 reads CASSHTGEQYF. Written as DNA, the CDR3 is TGTGCCAGCAGCCACACTGGCGAGCAGTACTTC.